These 4 T cell receptor beta chains share one sample of origin, sequenced in a study of CD8 T cells in Susac syndrome (dated by TCRdb to about 2019). The protocol used for the library was the immunoSEQ multiplex PCR assay. RNA was extracted using the RNeasy kit, and roughly 0.45 to 1 microgram was reverse transcribed with random hexamers. The raw public reads went through TCRdb reprocessing: fastp at Q25, MiXCR clone calling, in-frame beta chains kept. Each CDR3 protein gets just one entry, which takes the most common genes and DNA from the rows behind it. The sample contains about 430,000 distinct CDR3 sequences, around 85% of them found a single time. Around 0.12% of the sample is in the top ten clones. Sample: CD8+ T cells from PBMCs. Source of these receptors: a human donor with multiple sclerosis.

The chain links TRBV12-3 or TRBV12-4 to TRBJ2-2; 7 nucleotides line up with TRBD2. The CDR3 runs to 16 residues. With V trimmed by 3 bases and J by 4 bases, 8 bases remained unmatched. The CDR3 DNA follows: TGTGCCAGCAGTTTCCCCAGCGGGGAATCCACCGGGGAGCTGTTTTTT. It specifies CASSFPSGESTGELFF.

The rearrangement links TRBV29-1 to TRBJ1-1, with 8 positions matching TRBD1. The CDR3 loop spans 12 amino acids. V shed 6 bases, J shed 5 bases, and the junction held 5 bases outside the gene matches. Germline V gene data show CDR1 as SQVTM and CDR2 as ANQGSEA. CDR3 amino acids: CSVLTGETEAFF. For the CDR3, the DNA is TGCAGCGTATTGACAGGGGAAACTGAAGCTTTCTTT.

The CDR3 loop reads CASSIGQTNYGYTF. In DNA, the CDR3 is TGTGCCAGCAGCATTGGACAGACTAACTATGGCTACACCTTC. J is TRBJ1-2 and V is TRBV6-5; tentatively, D is TRBD1 (6 bases). V lost 6 bases, J lost 0 bases, and 11 bases lay in between. Looked up from germline, CDR1 is MNHEY and CDR2 is SVGAGI. The CDR3 consists of 14 residues.

The gene calls are TRBV6-5 and TRBJ1-1, with D uncertain. The germline gives CDR1 MNHEY, CDR2 SVGAGI. The CDR3 is made up of 17 amino acids. The germline V and J ends were trimmed by 0 bases and 6 bases, with 20 bases remaining between them. CDR3 DNA: TGTGCCAGCAGTTACTCGATTTATGGGCAAGGCAGGCCTGAAGCTTTCTTT. It encodes CASSYSIYGQGRPEAFF.